These 10 T cell receptor beta chains came from one sample sequenced in a study of T cell changes during pregnancy in multiple sclerosis. Here immunoSEQ multiplex PCR was the method, and the copy in TCRdb shows in-frame clones only, minus some. The table lists 23,000 or so clones, roughly 89% of them singletons. The sample was CD8+ T cells from peripheral blood mononuclear cells, taken in the first trimester of pregnancy. The receptor set was obtained from a female donor in good health, enrolled as a control in a pregnancy study.

This chain uses TRBV15 with TRBJ1-5, with a tentative D call TRBD1 (5 bases). Germline CDR1 and CDR2: LNHNV and YYDKDF (reference sequence). Trimming left V 5 bases short and J 3 bases short, with 17 bases between. CDR3 length equals 16 residues. The chain's CDR3 is CATSGGLGGVNQPQHF. The CDR3 nucleotides are TGTGCCACCAGCGGGGGTCTGGGGGGAGTCAATCAGCCCCAGCATTTT.

This chain uses TRBV7-8 with TRBJ2-1; TRBD1 matches at 9 bases. Unmatched junction bases numbered 15, after V lost 2 bases and J lost 1 base. The CDR3 spans 20 residues. Germline CDR1 SGHVS, CDR2 FQNEAQ. CDR3 nucleotide sequence: TGTGCCAGCAGCTTAAGTGGGACAGGGTCGTATGTGTGGTCCTACAATGAGCAGTTCTTC. It yields the protein CASSLSGTGSYVWSYNEQFF.

The DNA of the CDR3 is TGTGCCACCTCCCCGGGACAAAACACTGAAGCTTTCTTT. Translated, it gives CATSPGQNTEAFF. The rearrangement links TRBV19 to TRBJ1-1, with D maybe TRBD1 (6 bases). Trimming took off 10 bases at V and 2 bases at J, with 14 bases between the two ends. Germline CDR1 is LNHDA and CDR2 is SQIVND (reference sequence). The CDR3 is 13 amino acids.

The genes are TRBV9 and TRBJ2-7, with D hard to call. The CDR3 is 13 residues long. Germline loops: CDR1 SGDLS, CDR2 YYNGEE. V was shortened by 4 bases and J by 4 bases, with 12 bases between the two germline ends. As DNA, the CDR3 is TGTGCCAGCAGCTCCCGACACGAATACGAGCAGTACTTC. This sequence encodes CASSSRHEYEQYF.

The chain couples TRBV4-1 to TRBJ1-1; D call uncertain. V was clipped by 1 base and J by 0 bases, with 6 bases between them. The CDR3 is made up of 14 amino acids. The V gene's germline CDR1 is MGHRA and CDR2 YSYEKL. The CDR3 DNA is TGCGCCAGCAGCCAAGGGCAGTTGAACACTGAAGCTTTCTTT. Translated, it gives CASSQGQLNTEAFF.

CDR3 in amino acids: CASSYTGQKSYEQYF. The CDR3, as DNA: TGTGCCAGCAGTTACACGGGACAGAAGAGTTACGAGCAGTACTTC. The chain joins TRBV6-5 to TRBJ2-7; 7 nucleotides align to TRBD1. Germline assignment: CDR1 MNHEY and CDR2 SVGAGI. Trimming at V came to 2 bases and at J to 4 bases, leaving 8 bases not matched to a gene. The CDR3 has 15 amino acids.

Only one count was recorded for this clone. This chain uses TRBV5-1 with TRBJ2-5, with 7 bases aligning to TRBD1. The V gene's germline CDR1 is SGHRS and CDR2 YFSETQ. The CDR3 contains 16 residues. V lost 0 bases, J lost 5 bases, and 10 bases stayed unmatched. The CDR3 region has the DNA TGCGCCAGCAGCTTGGCCGGTGACAGGGCCAAGGAGACCCAGTACTTC. It codes for CASSLAGDRAKETQYF.

The genes are TRBV9 and TRBJ1-4, with 7 bases identical to TRBD1. The length of the CDR3 is 15 residues. Losses at the gene ends were 2 bases for V and 4 bases for J; bases not matched to a gene: 5. From germline, CDR1 is SGDLS and CDR2 YYNGEE. The CDR3: CASSVSGTDNEKLFF. The CDR3 coding sequence is TGTGCCAGCAGCGTCTCCGGGACAGATAATGAAAAACTGTTTTTT.

This chain joins TRBV5-6 and TRBJ2-3; the match to TRBD1 covers 7 bases. The V and J ends lost 5 bases and 0 bases, in that order; junction bases with no gene match: 3. CDR3 size: 14 residues. CDR1 is SGHDT, CDR2 YYEEEE, per germline. The CDR3 loop reads CASRKGQSTDTQYF. DNA of the CDR3: TGTGCCAGCAGGAAGGGACAGAGCACAGATACGCAGTATTTT.

V is TRBV11-2 and J is TRBJ2-7, with TRBD2 matching over 11 bases. Germline V gives CDR1 SGHAT, CDR2 FQNNGV. Trimming took 1 base from V and 4 from J; bases not matched to a gene: 3. The CDR3 has 15 residues. Here the CDR3 DNA reads TGTGCCAGCAGCTTAGTGGCTAGCGGGGGGTACGAGCAGTACTTC. It is translated as CASSLVASGGYEQYF.